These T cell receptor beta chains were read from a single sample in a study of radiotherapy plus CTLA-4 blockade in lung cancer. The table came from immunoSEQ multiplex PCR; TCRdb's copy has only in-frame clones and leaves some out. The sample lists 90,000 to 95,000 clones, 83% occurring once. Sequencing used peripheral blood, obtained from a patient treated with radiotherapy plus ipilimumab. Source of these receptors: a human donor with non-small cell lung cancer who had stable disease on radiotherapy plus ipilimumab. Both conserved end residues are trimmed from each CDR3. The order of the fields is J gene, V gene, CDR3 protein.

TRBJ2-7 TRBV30 AWILAGVVDEQY
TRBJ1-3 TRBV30 AWSVFPNTIY
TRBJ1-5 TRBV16 ASSQQENQPQH
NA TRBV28 ASSATGVSNYEQY
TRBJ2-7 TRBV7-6 ASSLASGQGAYEQY
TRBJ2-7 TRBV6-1 ASSESHSYEQY
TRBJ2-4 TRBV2 ASSDSGRAGGAKNIQY
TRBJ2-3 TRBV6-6 ASSRGLKSSDTQY
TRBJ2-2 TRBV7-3 ASSPLPRSGTGELF
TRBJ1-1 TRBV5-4 ASTAGQGRTEAF
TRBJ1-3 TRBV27 ASSLGGFAGNTIY
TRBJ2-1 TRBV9 ASSVASGGNEQF
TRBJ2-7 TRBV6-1 ASRNGQGAYEQY
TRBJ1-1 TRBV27 ASQAYKGNTEAF
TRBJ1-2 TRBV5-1 ASSRGDNYGYT
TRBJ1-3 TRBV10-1 ASSEARTGNTIY
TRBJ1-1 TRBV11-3 ASSLDRGGEAF
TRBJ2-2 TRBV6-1 AISRLLGVGELF